This T cell receptor (beta chain) was documented in a study of T cell repertoires in cytomegalovirus infection. Germline lookup yields CDR1 SQVTM and CDR2 ANQGSEA. The CDR3 extends over 15 amino acids. V shed 4 bases, J shed 3 bases, and the junction held 7 bases outside the gene matches. This clonotype was detected only a few times. TCRdb reprocessed the reads with MiXCR, giving one entry per CDR3 protein. In the table there are fewer than 300,000 distinct CDR3 sequences, about 23% of which are singletons. The material sequenced was PBMCs. The rearrangement uses TRBV29-1 and TRBJ2-2; TRBD1 aligns across 8 bases. This TCR was recovered from a human donor in good health (CMV status not recorded). Some clones in this sample may be carry-over from other donors' samples. The CDR3 coding sequence is TGCAGCGTTGTTCGACAGGGGCACCACACCGGGGAGCTGTTTTTT. Protein product: CSVVRQGHHTGELFF.